This TCR beta chain was identified in a study of early T cells in non-severe SARS-CoV-2 infection. For the study at large: It was bulk RNA from unsorted whole blood that was sequenced, and the chains were unpaired.

From germline, CDR1 is MNHEY and CDR2 SMNVEV (reference sequence). V gave up 6 bases and J gave up 3 bases; unmatched junction bases: 5. This CDR3 is built from 14 residues. Individual cDNA molecules received unique molecular identifiers. TCRdb ran MiXCR on the 5' RACE reads and lists one entry per CDR3 protein. The data contain 50,000 to 60,000 distinct CDR3 sequences, 9.3% of them singletons. Study-level results: Matches to VDJdb favored anti-spike CD8 responses and missed private and CD4 specificities.

In regard to this clonotype: Its matching antigen is unknown.

This chain links TRBV27 with TRBJ1-3; 7 bases align to TRBD1. The sequence derives from an adult who was a healthcare worker with PCR-confirmed SARS-CoV-2 infection or an uninfected control (not recorded which). Sequenced: whole blood. CDR3 amino acids: CASRETGLGNTIYF. The CDR3 DNA reads TGTGCCAGCAGAGAGACAGGGCTTGGAAACACCATATATTTT.